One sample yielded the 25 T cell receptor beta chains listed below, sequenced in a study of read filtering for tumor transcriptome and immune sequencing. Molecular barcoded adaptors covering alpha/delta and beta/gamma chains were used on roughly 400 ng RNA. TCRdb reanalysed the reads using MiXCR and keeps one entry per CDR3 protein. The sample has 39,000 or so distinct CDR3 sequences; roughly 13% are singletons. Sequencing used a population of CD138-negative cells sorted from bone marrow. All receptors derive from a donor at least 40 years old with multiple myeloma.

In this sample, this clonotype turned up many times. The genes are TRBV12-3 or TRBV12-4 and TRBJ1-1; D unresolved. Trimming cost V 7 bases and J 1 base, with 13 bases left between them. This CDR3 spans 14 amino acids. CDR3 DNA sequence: TGTGCCAGCACCTATGCCGTGGGGAACACTGAAGCTTTCTTT. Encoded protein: CASTYAVGNTEAFF.

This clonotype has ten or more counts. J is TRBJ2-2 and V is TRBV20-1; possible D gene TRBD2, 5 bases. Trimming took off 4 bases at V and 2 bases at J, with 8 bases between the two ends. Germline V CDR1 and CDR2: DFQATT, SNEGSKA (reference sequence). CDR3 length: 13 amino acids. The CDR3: CSATDSNTGELFF. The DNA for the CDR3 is TGCAGTGCTACGGACTCAAACACCGGGGAGCTGTTTTTT.

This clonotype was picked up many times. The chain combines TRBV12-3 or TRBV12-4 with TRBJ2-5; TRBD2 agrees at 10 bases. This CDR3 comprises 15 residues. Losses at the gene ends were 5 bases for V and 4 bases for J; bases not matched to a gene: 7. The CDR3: CASSKPSGSGETQYF. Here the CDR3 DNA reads TGTGCCAGCAGTAAACCTAGCGGGAGTGGAGAGACCCAGTACTTC.

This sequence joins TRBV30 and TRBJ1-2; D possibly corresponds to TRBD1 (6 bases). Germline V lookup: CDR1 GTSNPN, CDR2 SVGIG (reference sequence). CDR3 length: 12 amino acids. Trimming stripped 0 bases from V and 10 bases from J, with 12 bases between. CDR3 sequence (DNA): TGTGCCTGGAGTGTAGGGGGACTTATCTACACCTTC. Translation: CAWSVGGLIYTF. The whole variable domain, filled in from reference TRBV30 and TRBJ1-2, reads SQTIHQWPATLVQPVGSPLSLECTVEGTSNPNLYWYRQAAGRGLQLLFYSVGIGQISSEVPQNLSASRPQDRQFILSSKKLLLSDSGFYLCAWSVGGLIYTFGSGTRLTVV.

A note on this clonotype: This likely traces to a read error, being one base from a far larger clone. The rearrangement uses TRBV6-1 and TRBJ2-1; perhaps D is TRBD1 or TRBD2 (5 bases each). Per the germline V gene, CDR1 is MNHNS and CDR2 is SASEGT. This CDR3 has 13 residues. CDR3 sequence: CASSPSGANEQSF. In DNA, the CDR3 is TGTGCCAGCAGTCCGTCCGGGGCCAATGAGCAGTCCTTC.

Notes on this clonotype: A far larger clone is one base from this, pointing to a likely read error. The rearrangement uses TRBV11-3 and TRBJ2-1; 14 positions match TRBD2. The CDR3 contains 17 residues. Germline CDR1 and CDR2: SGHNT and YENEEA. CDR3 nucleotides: TGTGCCAGCAGCATAACCCCGGGACTAGCGGGAGAGAATGAGCGGTTCTTC. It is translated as CASSITPGLAGENERFF.

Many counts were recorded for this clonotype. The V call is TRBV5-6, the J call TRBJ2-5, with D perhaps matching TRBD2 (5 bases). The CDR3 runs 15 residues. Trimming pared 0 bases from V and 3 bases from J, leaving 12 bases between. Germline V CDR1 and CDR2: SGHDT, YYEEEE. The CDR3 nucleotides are TGTGCCAGCAGCTTGGACGGGATGGGAGAAGAGACCCAGTACTTC. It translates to CASSLDGMGEETQYF.

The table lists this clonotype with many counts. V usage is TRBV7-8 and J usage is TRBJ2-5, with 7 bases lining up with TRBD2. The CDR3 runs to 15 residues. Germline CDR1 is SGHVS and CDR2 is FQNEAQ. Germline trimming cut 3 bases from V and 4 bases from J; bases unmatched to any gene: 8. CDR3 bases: TGTGCCAGCAGCTTGTTAGGCGGGGGTGGAGAGACCCAGTACTTC. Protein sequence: CASSLLGGGGETQYF.

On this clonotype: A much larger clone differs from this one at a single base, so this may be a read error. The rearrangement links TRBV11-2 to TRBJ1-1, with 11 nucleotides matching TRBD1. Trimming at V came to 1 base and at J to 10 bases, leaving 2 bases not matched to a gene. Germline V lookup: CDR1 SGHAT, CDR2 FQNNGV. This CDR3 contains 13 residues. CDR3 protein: CASSLGTGGGAFF. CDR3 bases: TGTGCCAGCAGCTTAGGGACAGGGGGCGGAGCTTTCTTT.

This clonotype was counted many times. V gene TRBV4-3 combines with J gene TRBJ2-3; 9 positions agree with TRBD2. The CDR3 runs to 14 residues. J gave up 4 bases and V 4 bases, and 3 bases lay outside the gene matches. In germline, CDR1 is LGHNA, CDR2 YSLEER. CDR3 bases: TGCGCCAGCAGCCTTTGGACTAGCGCAGATACGCAGTATTTT. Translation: CASSLWTSADTQYF.

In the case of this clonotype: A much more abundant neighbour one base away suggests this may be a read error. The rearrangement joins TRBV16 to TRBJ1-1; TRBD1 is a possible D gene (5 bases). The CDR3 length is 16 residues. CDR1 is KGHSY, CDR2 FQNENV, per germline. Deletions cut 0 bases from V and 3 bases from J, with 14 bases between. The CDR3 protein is CASSQSAGGVYTEAFF. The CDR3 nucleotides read TGTGCCAGCAGCCAATCCGCGGGGGGTGTGTACACTGAAGCTTTCTTT.

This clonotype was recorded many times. CDR3 residues: CASSQGAGTEAFF. Here the CDR3 DNA reads TGTGCCAGCAGCCAAGGGGCTGGAACTGAAGCTTTCTTT. V is TRBV4-2 and J is TRBJ1-1, with no clear D. Germline CDR1 reads LGHNA; CDR2 reads YNFKEQ. This CDR3 contains 13 residues. Trimming shortened V by 1 base and J by 5 bases, and 8 bases separated the two germline ends.

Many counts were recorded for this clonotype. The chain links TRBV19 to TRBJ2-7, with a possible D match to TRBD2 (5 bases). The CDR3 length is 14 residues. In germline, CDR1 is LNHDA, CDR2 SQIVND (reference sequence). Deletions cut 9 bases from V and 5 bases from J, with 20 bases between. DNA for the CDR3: TGTGCCAGCCAGTACGGAGGCTACCCGGACGAGCAGTACTTC. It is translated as CASQYGGYPDEQYF.

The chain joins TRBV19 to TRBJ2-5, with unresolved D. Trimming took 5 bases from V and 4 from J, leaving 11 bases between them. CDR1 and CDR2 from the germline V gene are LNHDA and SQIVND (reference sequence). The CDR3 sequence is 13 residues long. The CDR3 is CASSPRIVETQYF. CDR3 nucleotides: TGTGCCAGTAGTCCAAGGATCGTAGAGACCCAGTACTTC.

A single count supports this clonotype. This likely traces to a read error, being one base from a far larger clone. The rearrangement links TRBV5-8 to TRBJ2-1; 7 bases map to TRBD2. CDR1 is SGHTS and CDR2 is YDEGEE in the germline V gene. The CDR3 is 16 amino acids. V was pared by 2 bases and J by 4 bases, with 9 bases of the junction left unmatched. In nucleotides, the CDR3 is TGTGCCAGCAGCTTTGCGTTTGGACTAGAGTACAATGAGCAGTTCTTC. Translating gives CASSFAFGLEYNEQFF. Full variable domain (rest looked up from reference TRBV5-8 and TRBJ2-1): EAGVTQSPTHLIKTRGQQATLRCSPISGHTSVYWYQQALGLGLQFLLWYDEGEERNRGNFPPRFSGRQFPNYSSELNVNALELEDSALYLCASSFAFGLEYNEQFFGPGTRLTVL.

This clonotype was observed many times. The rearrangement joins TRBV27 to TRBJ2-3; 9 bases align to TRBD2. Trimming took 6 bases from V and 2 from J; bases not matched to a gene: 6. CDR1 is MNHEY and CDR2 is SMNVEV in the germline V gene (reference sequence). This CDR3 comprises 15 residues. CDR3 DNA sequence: TGTGCCAGCAGCCCTAGGACTAGCGACACAGATACGCAGTATTTT. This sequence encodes CASSPRTSDTDTQYF.

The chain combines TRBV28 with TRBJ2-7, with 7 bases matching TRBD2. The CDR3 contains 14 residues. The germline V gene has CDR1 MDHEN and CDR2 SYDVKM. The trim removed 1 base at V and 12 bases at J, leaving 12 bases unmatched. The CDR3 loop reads CASSLSAGRSDSYF. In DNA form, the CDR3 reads TGTGCCAGCAGTTTATCAGCGGGACGGTCGGATTCGTACTTC.

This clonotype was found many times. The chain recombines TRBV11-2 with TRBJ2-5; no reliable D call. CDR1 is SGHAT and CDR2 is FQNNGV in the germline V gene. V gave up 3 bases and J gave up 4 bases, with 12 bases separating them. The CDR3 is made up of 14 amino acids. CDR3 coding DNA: TGTGCCAGCAGCTTGACAAGAGAGGCAGAGACCCAGTACTTC. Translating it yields CASSLTREAETQYF.

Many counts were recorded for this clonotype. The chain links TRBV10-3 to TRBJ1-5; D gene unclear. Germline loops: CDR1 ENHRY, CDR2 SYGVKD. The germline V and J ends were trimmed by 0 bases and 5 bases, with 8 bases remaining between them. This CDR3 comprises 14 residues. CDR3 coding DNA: TGTGCCATCAGTGAGTCGGAGAGGTATCAGCCCCAGCATTTT. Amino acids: CAISESERYQPQHF.

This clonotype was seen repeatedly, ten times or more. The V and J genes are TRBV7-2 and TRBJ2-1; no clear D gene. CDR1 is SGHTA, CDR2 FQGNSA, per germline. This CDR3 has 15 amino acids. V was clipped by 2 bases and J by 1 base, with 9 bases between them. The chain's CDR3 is CASSLWQSSYNEQFF. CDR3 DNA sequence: TGTGCCAGCAGCTTATGGCAGTCGTCCTACAATGAGCAGTTCTTC.

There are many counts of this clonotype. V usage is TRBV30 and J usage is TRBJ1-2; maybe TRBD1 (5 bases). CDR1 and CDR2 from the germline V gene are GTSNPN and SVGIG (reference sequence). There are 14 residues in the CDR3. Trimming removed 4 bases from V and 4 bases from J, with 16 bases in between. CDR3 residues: CAWTPGPAAYGYTF. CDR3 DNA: TGTGCCTGGACTCCAGGGCCCGCAGCCTATGGCTACACCTTC.

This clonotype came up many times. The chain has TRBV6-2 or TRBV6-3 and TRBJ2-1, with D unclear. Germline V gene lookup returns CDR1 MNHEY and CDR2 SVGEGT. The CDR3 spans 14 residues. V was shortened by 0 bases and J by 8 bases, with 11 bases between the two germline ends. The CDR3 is CASSYSRLYDEQFF. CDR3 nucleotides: TGTGCCAGCAGTTACTCTAGACTGTACGATGAGCAGTTCTTC.

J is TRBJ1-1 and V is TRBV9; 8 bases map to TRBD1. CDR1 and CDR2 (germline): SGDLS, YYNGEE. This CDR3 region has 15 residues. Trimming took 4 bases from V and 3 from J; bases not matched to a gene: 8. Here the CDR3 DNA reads TGTGCCAGCAGCCCCGGACAGGGACCATACACTGAAGCTTTCTTT. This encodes CASSPGQGPYTEAFF.

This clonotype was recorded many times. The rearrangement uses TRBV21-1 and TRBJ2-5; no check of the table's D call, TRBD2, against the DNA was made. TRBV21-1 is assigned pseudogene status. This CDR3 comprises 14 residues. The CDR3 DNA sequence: TGTGCCAGCAAAACCCAACTAGTTCGGGAGACCCAGTACTTC. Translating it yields CASKTQLVRETQYF.

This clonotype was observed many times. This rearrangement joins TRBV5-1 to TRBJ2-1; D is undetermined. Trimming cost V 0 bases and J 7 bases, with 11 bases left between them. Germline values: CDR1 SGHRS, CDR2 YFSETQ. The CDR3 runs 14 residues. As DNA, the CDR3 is TGCGCCAGCAGCTTGGCCGTAAAGGAGAATGAGCAGTTCTTC. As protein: CASSLAVKENEQFF.